One and the same sample provided the 14 T cell receptor beta chains below, sequenced in a study of T cell responses to AZD1222 COVID-19 vaccine. TCRdb's table, derived via immunoSEQ multiplex PCR, lists solely in-frame clones and lacks some. The sample consists of about 140,000 clones, roughly 93% of them appearing once. The specimen was peripheral blood, collected on day 0 of MenACWY control vaccination. These receptors came from an adult in good health.

This clone showed up just once. The CDR3 spells CASSQEMGARGSPLHF. Written as DNA, the CDR3 is TGCGCCAGCAGCCAAGAAATGGGGGCGCGCGGTTCACCCCTCCACTTT. The chain employs TRBV4-1 and TRBJ1-6; tentative D call: TRBD1 (6 bases). Trimming cost V 0 bases and J 9 bases, with 15 bases left between them. Germline V gene lookup returns CDR1 MGHRA and CDR2 YSYEKL. CDR3 size: 16 residues.

This sequence joins TRBV6-5 and TRBJ1-6; D is unclear. There are 12 residues in the CDR3. Germline V CDR1 and CDR2: MNHEY, SVGAGI. Deletions cut 0 bases from V and 12 bases from J, with 6 bases between. The CDR3 sequence: CASSYSGLPLHF. The CDR3 DNA follows: TGTGCCAGCAGTTACTCAGGATTACCCCTCCACTTT.

In regard to this clone: Distinct nucleotide sequences in the sample also encode this CDR3. The chain couples TRBV2 to TRBJ1-3; D ambiguous. The CDR3 is made up of 14 amino acids. In germline, CDR1 is SNHLY, CDR2 FYNNEI. Trimming left V 0 bases short and J 4 bases short, with 7 bases between. CDR3 sequence: CASSEARGGNTIYF. The CDR3 DNA is TGTGCCAGCAGTGAAGCGCGGGGAGGAAACACCATATATTTT.

The rearrangement links TRBV9 to TRBJ1-3; TRBD1 agrees at 8 bases. CDR1 is SGDLS, CDR2 YYNGEE, per germline. The V segment lost 5 bases and the J segment 2 bases; nucleotides outside the gene matches: 3. This CDR3 region has 14 residues. The CDR3 is CASSRTGTGNTIYF. The CDR3 nucleotides read TGTGCCAGCAGTCGGACAGGGACTGGAAACACCATATATTTT. The full variable domain, rest sourced from reference TRBV9 and TRBJ1-3, is DSGVTQTPKHLITATGQRVTLRCSPRSGDLSVYWYQQSLDQGLQFLIQYYNGEERAKGNILERFSAQQFPDLHSELNLSSLELGDSALYFCASSRTGTGNTIYFGEGSWLTVV.

The chain combines TRBV5-1 with TRBJ1-2; D is perhaps TRBD1 (5 bases). The CDR3 has 17 amino acids. The germline gives CDR1 SGHRS, CDR2 YFSETQ. With 4 bases removed from V and 2 bases from J, the gap between germline ends came to 21 bases. The CDR3 protein is CASSPEGRGATNYGYTF. The CDR3 region has the DNA TGCGCCAGCAGCCCAGAGGGGAGGGGCGCAACGAACTATGGCTACACCTTC.

The rearrangement links TRBV5-4 to TRBJ1-1; TRBD1 matches 9 bases. CDR3 length: 15 residues. J was trimmed by 5 bases and V by 4 bases; bases with no gene match: 9. The germline V gene has CDR1 SGHNT and CDR2 YYREEE (reference sequence). The CDR3 loop reads CASSVQGARGTEAFF. The CDR3 region has the DNA TGTGCCAGCAGCGTACAGGGGGCCCGAGGGACTGAAGCTTTCTTT.

This chain links TRBV24-1 with TRBJ2-7; no clear D gene. Deletions cut 4 bases from V and 6 bases from J, with 9 bases between. The germline CDR1 and CDR2 sequences are KGHDR and SFDVKD. This CDR3 contains 12 residues. CDR3 in amino acids: CATSEVWGEQYF. CDR3 sequence (DNA): TGTGCCACCAGTGAGGTCTGGGGCGAGCAGTACTTC.

This clone was counted once. The chain is built from TRBV29-1 and TRBJ1-3; no definite D call. Germline CDR1 and CDR2: SQVTM and ANQGSEA. V lost 4 bases and J lost 0, with 4 bases in between. The CDR3 is made up of 12 amino acids. The chain's CDR3 is CSVVGSGNTIYF. In DNA, the CDR3 is TGCAGCGTTGTAGGCTCTGGAAACACCATATATTTT.

The chain uses TRBV2 and TRBJ1-1, with a possible D match to TRBD1 (6 bases). From germline, CDR1 is SNHLY and CDR2 FYNNEI. V lost 10 bases and J 1 base, leaving 13 bases between the germline ends. The CDR3 has 13 residues. Written as DNA, the CDR3 is TGTGCCACCCGGACAGTTAAGAACACTGAAGCTTTCTTT. Translated, it gives CATRTVKNTEAFF. The full variable domain, completed using reference TRBV2 and TRBJ1-1, is EPEVTQTPSHQVTQMGQEVILRCVPISNHLYFYWYRQILGQKVEFLVSFYNNEISEKSEIFDDQFSVERPDGSNFTLKIRSTKLEDSAMYFCATRTVKNTEAFFGQGTRLTVV.

This clone was detected a few times. The J gene is TRBJ1-1, the V gene TRBV30; 7 bases align to TRBD1. V lost 5 bases to trimming and J lost 6 bases; unmatched junction nucleotides: 15. CDR3 length: 15 residues. Germline assignment: CDR1 GTSNPN and CDR2 SVGIG (reference sequence). CDR3: CAWVLGQILGAEAFF. The CDR3 DNA reads as TGTGCCTGGGTTCTGGGACAGATCTTAGGTGCTGAAGCTTTCTTT.

The V call is TRBV5-4, the J call TRBJ2-5; D not certain. Trimming shortened V by 2 bases and J by 5 bases, and 10 bases separated the two germline ends. The CDR3 covers 13 residues. Germline lookup yields CDR1 SGHNT and CDR2 YYREEE (reference sequence). This CDR3 is CASSFGPPETQYF. As DNA, the CDR3 is TGTGCCAGCAGCTTCGGTCCCCCCGAGACCCAGTACTTC.

The CDR3 DNA reads as TGTGCCAGCAGTTTCTGGCAGGGACAGGGAACTGGCTACACCTTC. It codes for CASSFWQGQGTGYTF. The chain links TRBV28 to TRBJ1-2; 9 bases fit TRBD1. The V gene end was trimmed by 3 bases and the J gene end by 7 bases; junction bases not matched to a gene: 9. The germline CDR1 and CDR2 sequences are MDHEN and SYDVKM. This CDR3 is built from 15 residues.

The chain is built from TRBV7-8 and TRBJ2-7; D is unclear. Germline V gene data show CDR1 as SGHVS and CDR2 as FQNEAQ. The CDR3 totals 15 residues. V gave up 5 bases and J gave up 2 bases, with 16 bases separating them. CDR3: CASSDPRKKTYEQYF. The CDR3 region has the DNA TGTGCCAGCAGCGACCCACGGAAGAAAACCTACGAGCAGTACTTC.

The rearrangement uses TRBV10-1 and TRBJ2-7; possibly TRBD1 or TRBD2 for D (5 bases each). This CDR3 comprises 14 residues. Germline V gene data show CDR1 as WNHNN and CDR2 as SYGVQD (reference sequence). V was cut by 2 bases and J by 0 bases, with 8 bases left in between. This CDR3 reads CASSEGGVSYEQYF. In DNA, the CDR3 is TGCGCCAGCAGTGAGGGGGGTGTCTCCTACGAGCAGTACTTC.